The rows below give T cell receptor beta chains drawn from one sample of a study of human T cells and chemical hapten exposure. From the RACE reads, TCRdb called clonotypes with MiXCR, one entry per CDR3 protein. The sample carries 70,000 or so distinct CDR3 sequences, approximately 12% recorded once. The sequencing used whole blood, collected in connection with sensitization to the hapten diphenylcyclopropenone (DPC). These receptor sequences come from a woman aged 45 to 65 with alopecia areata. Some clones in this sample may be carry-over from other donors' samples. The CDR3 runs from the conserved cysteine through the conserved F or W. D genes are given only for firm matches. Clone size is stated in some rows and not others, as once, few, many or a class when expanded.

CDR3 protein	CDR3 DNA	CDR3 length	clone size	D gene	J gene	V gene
CASSARIQNTEAFF	TGTGCCAGCAGCGCCCGCATACAAAACACTGAAGCTTTCTTT	14	many	NA	TRBJ1-1	TRBV12-3/TRBV12-4
CASSPWNSGNTIYF	TGTGCCAGCAGCCCCTGGAACTCTGGAAACACCATATATTTT	14	NA	NA	TRBJ1-3	TRBV5-8
CASSSYGANVLTF	TGTGCCAGCAGCTCCTATGGGGCCAACGTCCTGACTTTC	13	many	NA	TRBJ2-6	TRBV11-3
CSVGGVQETQYF	TGCAGCGTCGGGGGGGTGCAAGAGACCCAGTACTTC	12	many	TRBD2	TRBJ2-5	TRBV29-1
CASSPAEFTEAFF	TGTGCCAGCAGCCCAGCAGAGTTCACTGAAGCTTTCTTT	13	few	NA	TRBJ1-1	TRBV9
CASSLSAGNTEAFF	TGTGCCAGCAGCTTGTCTGCAGGGAACACTGAAGCTTTCTTT	14	NA	NA	TRBJ1-1	TRBV5-5
CAMASGASKSTEAFF	TGTGCCATGGCGAGTGGGGCTTCTAAGAGCACTGAAGCTTTCTTT	15	many	NA	TRBJ1-1	TRBV10-3
CASSRQGDYGYTF	TGTGCCAGCAGTAGACAGGGGGACTATGGCTACACCTTC	13	few	TRBD1	TRBJ1-2	TRBV12-3/TRBV12-4
CASSSEGSLTEAFF	TGCGCCAGCAGCTCGGAGGGGAGTTTAACTGAAGCTTTCTTT	14	NA	NA	TRBJ1-1	TRBV5-1
CASSFSSSGNTIYF	TGTGCCAGCAGCTTTAGTTCGTCTGGAAACACCATATATTTT	14	few	NA	TRBJ1-3	TRBV7-9
CASSPPGVVMAGEQYF	TGTGCCAGCAGTCCTCCGGGGGTCGTAATGGCGGGCGAGCAGTACTTC	16	NA	NA	TRBJ2-7	TRBV12-3/TRBV12-4
CASSGGRNTEAFF	TGCGCCAGCAGTGGTGGACGGAACACTGAAGCTTTCTTT	13	many	NA	TRBJ1-1	TRBV10-1
CASSSRSEQFF	TGTGCCAGCAGCTCCAGGTCTGAGCAGTTCTTC	11	NA	NA	TRBJ2-1	TRBV27
CASRRGPTGYGYTF	TGTGCCAGCAGAAGGGGCCCGACGGGCTATGGCTACACCTTC	14	few	NA	TRBJ1-2	TRBV12-3/TRBV12-4
CASSPPGGGVREQYF	TGTGCCAGCTCACCCCCCGGCGGGGGGGTCCGCGAGCAGTACTTC	15	many	TRBD2	TRBJ2-7	TRBV18
CASSHPGVTEAFF	TGCGCCAGCAGCCACCCAGGGGTCACTGAAGCTTTCTTT	13	many	NA	TRBJ1-1	TRBV4-1
CASRYQGARSAEAFF	TGTGCCAGCAGGTATCAGGGGGCTAGGAGCGCTGAAGCTTTCTTT	15	many	TRBD1	TRBJ1-1	TRBV6-5
CASQPEWSRSPQGKRRANTEAFF	TGTGCCAGCCAGCCTGAATGGTCACGGTCCCCTCAGGGAAAACGGAGGGCGAACACTGAAGCTTTCTTT	23	NA	NA	TRBJ1-1	TRBV11-2
CASSFEALGELFF	TGTGCCAGCAGCTTTGAGGCCCTCGGGGAGCTGTTTTTT	13	many	NA	TRBJ2-2	TRBV11-3
CASRYRTGKEDGYTF	TGCGCCAGCCGGTATAGGACAGGGAAGGAGGATGGCTACACCTTC	15	few	TRBD1	TRBJ1-2	TRBV5-1
CASSAGAEQFF	TGTGCCAGCTCAGCCGGGGCTGAGCAGTTCTTC	11	many	NA	TRBJ2-1	TRBV18
CSASETGNPDTQYF	TGCAGTGCTAGCGAGACAGGGAACCCAGATACGCAGTATTTT	14	NA	TRBD1	TRBJ2-3	TRBV20-1
CASSLGTGLTSTDTQYF	TGTGCCAGCAGTTTGGGGACAGGTCTTACTAGCACAGATACGCAGTATTTT	17	NA	TRBD1	TRBJ2-3	TRBV12-3/TRBV12-4
CASSQDRRGSAFF	TGCGCCAGCAGCCAAGATCGTAGGGGCTCAGCTTTCTTT	13	many	NA	TRBJ1-1	TRBV4-3
CASSFKRGDFNSPLHF	TGTGCCAGCAGTTTCAAAAGGGGCGATTTTAATTCACCCCTCCACTTT	16	few	NA	TRBJ1-6	TRBV6-5
CATNDRGAGELFF	TGTGCCACCAACGACAGGGGGGCCGGGGAGCTGTTTTTT	13	many	TRBD1	TRBJ2-2	TRBV24-1
CAIEGGVKQYF	TGTGCCATCGAAGGAGGGGTCAAGCAGTACTTC	11	many	NA	TRBJ2-7	TRBV28
CASKRTGETYEAFF	TGTGCCAGTAAGAGGACAGGGGAGACTTATGAAGCTTTCTTT	14	NA	TRBD1	TRBJ1-1	TRBV6-4
CASSLVSGTYTGELFF	TGTGCCAGCAGCTTAGTCTCGGGGACCTACACCGGGGAGCTGTTTTTT	16	few	NA	TRBJ2-2	TRBV7-9